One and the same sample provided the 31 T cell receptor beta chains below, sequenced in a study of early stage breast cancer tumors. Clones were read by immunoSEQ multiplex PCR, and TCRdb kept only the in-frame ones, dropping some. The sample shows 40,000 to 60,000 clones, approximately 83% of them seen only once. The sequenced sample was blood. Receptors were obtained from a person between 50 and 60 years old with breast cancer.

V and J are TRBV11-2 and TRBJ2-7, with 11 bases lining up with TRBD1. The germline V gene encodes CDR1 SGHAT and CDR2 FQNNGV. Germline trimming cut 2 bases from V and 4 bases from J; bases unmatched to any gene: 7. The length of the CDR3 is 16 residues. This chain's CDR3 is CASSLIPGQGGYEQYF. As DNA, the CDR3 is TGTGCCAGCAGCTTAATCCCGGGACAGGGGGGGTACGAGCAGTACTTC. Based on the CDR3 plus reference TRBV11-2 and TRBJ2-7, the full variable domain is EAGVAQSPRYKIIEKRQSVAFWCNPISGHATLYWYQQILGQGPKLLIQFQNNGVVDDSQLPKDRFSAERLKGVDSTLKIQPAKLEDSAVYLCASSLIPGQGGYEQYFGPGTRLTVT.

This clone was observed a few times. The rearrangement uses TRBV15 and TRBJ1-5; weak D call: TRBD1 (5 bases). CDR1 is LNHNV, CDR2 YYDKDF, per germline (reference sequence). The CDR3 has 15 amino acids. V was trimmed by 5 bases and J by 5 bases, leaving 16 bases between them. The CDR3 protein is CATSGGTGPDQPQHF. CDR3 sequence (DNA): TGTGCCACCAGCGGGGGGACGGGACCCGATCAGCCCCAGCATTTT.

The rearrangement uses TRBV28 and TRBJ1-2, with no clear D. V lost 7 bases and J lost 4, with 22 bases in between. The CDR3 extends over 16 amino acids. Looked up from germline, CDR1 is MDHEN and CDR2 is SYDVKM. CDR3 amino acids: CASTPVTLASLYGYTF. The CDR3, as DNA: TGTGCCAGCACCCCGGTAACCTTAGCTTCCCTCTATGGCTACACCTTC.

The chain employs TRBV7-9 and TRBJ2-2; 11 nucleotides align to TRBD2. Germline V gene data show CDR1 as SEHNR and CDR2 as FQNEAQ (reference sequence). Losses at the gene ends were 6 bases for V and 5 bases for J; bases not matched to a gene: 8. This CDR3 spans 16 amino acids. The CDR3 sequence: CASRPLAGGRTGELFF. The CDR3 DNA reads TGTGCCAGCAGACCCCTAGCGGGGGGAAGGACCGGGGAGCTGTTTTTT.

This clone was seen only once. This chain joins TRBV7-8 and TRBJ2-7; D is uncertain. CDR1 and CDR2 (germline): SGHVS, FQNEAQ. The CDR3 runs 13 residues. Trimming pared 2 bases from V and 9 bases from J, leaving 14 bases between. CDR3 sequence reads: CASSLIEGSWQYF. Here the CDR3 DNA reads TGTGCCAGCAGCTTAATTGAAGGGTCCTGGCAGTACTTC.

The CDR3: CASSLRDRGGDTQYF. Here the CDR3 DNA reads TGTGCCAGCAGCTTAAGGGACAGGGGTGGAGATACGCAGTATTTT. The chain joins TRBV7-2 to TRBJ2-3; TRBD1 aligns across 10 bases. Per germline, CDR1 SGHTA and CDR2 FQGNSA. The CDR3 extends over 15 amino acids. V lost 2 bases to trimming and J lost 5 bases; unmatched junction nucleotides: 4.

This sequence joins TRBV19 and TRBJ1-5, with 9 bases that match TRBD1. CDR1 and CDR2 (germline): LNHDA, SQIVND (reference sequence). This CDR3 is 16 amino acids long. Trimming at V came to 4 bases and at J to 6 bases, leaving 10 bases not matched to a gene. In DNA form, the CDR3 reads TGTGCCAGTAGTAAGTTAGACAGGGGGGCAAGTCAGCCCCAGCATTTT. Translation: CASSKLDRGASQPQHF.

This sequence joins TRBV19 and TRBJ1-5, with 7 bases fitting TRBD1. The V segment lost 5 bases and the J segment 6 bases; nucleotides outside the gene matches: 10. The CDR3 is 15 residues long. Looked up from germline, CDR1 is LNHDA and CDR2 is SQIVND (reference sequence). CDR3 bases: TGTGCCAGTAGTTCGGGGGACAGTTCGTCTCAGCCCCAGCATTTT. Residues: CASSSGDSSSQPQHF. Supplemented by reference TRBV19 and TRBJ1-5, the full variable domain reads DGGITQSPKYLFRKEGQNVTLSCEQNLNHDAMYWYRQDPGQGLRLIYYSQIVNDFQKGDIAEGYSVSREKKESFPLTVTSAQKNPTAFYLCASSSGDSSSQPQHFGDGTRLSIL.

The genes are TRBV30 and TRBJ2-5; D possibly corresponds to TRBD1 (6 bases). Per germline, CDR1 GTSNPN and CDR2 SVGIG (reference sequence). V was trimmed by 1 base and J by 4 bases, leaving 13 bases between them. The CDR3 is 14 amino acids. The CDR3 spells CAWSASIGGETQYF. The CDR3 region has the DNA TGTGCCTGGAGTGCCTCGATAGGGGGAGAGACCCAGTACTTC.

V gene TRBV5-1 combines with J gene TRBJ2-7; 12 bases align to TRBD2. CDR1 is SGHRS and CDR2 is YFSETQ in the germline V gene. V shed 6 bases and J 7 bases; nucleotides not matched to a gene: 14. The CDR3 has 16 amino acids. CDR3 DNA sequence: TGCGCCAGCACCCGTAACCGACTAGCGGGAGTGGGAGAGCAGTACTTC. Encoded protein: CASTRNRLAGVGEQYF.

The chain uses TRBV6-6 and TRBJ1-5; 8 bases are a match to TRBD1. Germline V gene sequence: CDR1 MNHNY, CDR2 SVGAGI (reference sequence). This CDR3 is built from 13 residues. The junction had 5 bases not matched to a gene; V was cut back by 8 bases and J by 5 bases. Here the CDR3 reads CASGGQGYQPQHF. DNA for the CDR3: TGTGCCAGCGGAGGACAGGGTTATCAGCCCCAGCATTTT.

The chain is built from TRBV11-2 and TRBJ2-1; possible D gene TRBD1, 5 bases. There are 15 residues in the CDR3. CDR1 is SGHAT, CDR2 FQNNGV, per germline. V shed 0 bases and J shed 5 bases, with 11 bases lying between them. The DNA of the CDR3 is TGTGCCAGCAGCTTAGATTGGCGGACACACAATGAGCAGTTCTTC. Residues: CASSLDWRTHNEQFF. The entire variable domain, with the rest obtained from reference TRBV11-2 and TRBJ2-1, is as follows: EAGVAQSPRYKIIEKRQSVAFWCNPISGHATLYWYQQILGQGPKLLIQFQNNGVVDDSQLPKDRFSAERLKGVDSTLKIQPAKLEDSAVYLCASSLDWRTHNEQFFGPGTRLTVL.

The CDR3 bases are TGCGCCAGCAGCTTGGTAGAGGCAGTGAACACTGAAGCTTTCTTT. Translating gives CASSLVEAVNTEAFF. The chain couples TRBV5-1 to TRBJ1-1; D call uncertain. The ends were cut back, 0 bases at V and 0 bases at J, with 9 bases in the middle. The CDR3 totals 15 residues. Germline V gene data show CDR1 as SGHRS and CDR2 as YFSETQ.

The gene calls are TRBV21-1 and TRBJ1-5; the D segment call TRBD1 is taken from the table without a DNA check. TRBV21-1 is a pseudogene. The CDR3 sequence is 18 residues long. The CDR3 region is CASSWSGASKSGNQPQHF. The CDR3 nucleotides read TGTGCCAGCAGCTGGAGTGGGGCCTCAAAAAGTGGAAATCAGCCCCAGCATTTT.

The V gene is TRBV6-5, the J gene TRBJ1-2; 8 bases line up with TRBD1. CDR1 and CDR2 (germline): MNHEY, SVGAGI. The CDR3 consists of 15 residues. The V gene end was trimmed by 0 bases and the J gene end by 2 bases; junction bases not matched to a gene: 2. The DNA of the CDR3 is TGTGCCAGCAGTTACTCAGGACAGGGAAACTATGGCTACACCTTC. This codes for CASSYSGQGNYGYTF.

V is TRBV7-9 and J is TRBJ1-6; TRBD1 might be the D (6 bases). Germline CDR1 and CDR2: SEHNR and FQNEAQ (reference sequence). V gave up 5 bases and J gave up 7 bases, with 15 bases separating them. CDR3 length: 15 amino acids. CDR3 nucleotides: TGTGCCAGCAGCCTTTCGGGGGCGGGAAATTCACCCCTCCACTTT. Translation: CASSLSGAGNSPLHF.

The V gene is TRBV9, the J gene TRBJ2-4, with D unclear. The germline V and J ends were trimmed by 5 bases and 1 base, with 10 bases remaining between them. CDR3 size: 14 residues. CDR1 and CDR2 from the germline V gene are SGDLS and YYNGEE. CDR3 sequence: CASSPMGAKNIQYF. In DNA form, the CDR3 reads TGTGCCAGCAGTCCCATGGGGGCCAAAAACATTCAGTACTTC.

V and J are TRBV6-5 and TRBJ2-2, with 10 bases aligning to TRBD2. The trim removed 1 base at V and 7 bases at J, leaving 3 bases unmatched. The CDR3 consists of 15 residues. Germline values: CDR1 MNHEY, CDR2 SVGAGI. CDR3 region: CASSYWTSGDGELFF. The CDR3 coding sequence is TGTGCCAGCAGTTACTGGACTAGCGGAGACGGGGAGCTGTTTTTT.

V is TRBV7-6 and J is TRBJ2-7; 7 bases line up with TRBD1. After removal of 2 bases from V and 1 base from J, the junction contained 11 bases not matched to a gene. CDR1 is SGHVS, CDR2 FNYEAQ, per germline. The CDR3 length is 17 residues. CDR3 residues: CASSLYAPGQISYEQYF. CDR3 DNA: TGTGCCAGCAGCTTATATGCGCCGGGACAGATATCCTACGAGCAGTACTTC.

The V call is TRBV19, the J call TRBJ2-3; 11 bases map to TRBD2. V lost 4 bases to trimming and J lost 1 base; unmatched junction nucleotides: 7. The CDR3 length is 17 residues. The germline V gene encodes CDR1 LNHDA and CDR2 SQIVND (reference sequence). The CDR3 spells CASSRVGTSGRTDTQYF. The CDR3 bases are TGTGCCAGTAGTAGGGTGGGGACTAGCGGACGCACAGATACGCAGTATTTT.

As DNA, the CDR3 is TGTGCCAGCTCACCACCGGCAGCTGGCACAGATACGCAGTATTTT. It yields the protein CASSPPAAGTDTQYF. This chain uses TRBV18 with TRBJ2-3, with unresolved D. Deletions cut 0 bases from V and 1 base from J, with 8 bases between. There are 15 residues in the CDR3. Germline V gene sequence: CDR1 KGHSH, CDR2 LQKENI.

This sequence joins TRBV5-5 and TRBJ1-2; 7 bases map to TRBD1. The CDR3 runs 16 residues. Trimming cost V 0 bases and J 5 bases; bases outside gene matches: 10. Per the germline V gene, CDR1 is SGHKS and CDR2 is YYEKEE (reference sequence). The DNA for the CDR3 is TGTGCCAGCAGCTTGGAGGCAGGGGGTATGCTATATGGCTACACCTTC. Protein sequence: CASSLEAGGMLYGYTF. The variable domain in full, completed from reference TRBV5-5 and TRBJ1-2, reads DAGVTQSPTHLIKTRGQQVTLRCSPISGHKSVSWYQQVLGQGPQFIFQYYEKEERGRGNFPDRFSARQFPNYSSELNVNALLLGDSALYLCASSLEAGGMLYGYTFGSGTRLTVV.

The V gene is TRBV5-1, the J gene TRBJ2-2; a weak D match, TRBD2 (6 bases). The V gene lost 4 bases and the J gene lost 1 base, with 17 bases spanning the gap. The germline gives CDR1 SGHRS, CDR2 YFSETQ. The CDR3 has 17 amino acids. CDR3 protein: CASSAGGAGLNTGELFF. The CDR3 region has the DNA TGCGCCAGCAGCGCAGGAGGGGCCGGGCTGAACACCGGGGAGCTGTTTTTT.

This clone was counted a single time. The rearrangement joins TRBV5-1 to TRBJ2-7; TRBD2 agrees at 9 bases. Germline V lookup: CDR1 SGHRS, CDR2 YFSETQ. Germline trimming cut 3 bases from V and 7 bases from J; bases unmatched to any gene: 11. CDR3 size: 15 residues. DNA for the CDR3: TGCGCCAGCAGCTCCAACGCGGGGGGGCCGGTTGAGCAGTACTTC. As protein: CASSSNAGGPVEQYF. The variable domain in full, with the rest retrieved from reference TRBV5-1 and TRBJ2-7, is KAGVTQTPRYLIKTRGQQVTLSCSPISGHRSVSWYQQTPGQGLQFLFEYFSETQRNKGNFPGRFSGRQFSNSRSEMNVSTLELGDSALYLCASSSNAGGPVEQYFGPGTRLTVT.

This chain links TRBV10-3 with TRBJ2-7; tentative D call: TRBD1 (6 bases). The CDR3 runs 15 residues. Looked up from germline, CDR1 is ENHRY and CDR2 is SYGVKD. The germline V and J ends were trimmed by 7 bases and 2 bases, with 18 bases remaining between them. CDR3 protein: CAIKKQGTPTYEQYF. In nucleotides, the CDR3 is TGTGCCATCAAGAAGCAGGGGACACCCACCTACGAGCAGTACTTC.

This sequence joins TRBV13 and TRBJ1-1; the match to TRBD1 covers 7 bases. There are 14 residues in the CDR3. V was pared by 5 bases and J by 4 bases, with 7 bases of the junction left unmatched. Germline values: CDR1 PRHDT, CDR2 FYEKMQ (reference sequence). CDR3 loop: CASSMTGRSTEAFF. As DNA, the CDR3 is TGTGCCAGCAGCATGACAGGGAGAAGCACTGAAGCTTTCTTT.

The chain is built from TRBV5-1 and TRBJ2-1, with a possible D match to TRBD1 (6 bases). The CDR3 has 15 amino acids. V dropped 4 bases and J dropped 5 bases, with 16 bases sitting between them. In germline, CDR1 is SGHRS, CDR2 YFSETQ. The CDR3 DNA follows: TGCGCCAGCAGCCTGGGACAAGCCTTTAACAATGAGCAGTTCTTC. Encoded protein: CASSLGQAFNNEQFF. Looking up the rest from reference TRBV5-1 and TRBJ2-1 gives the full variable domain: KAGVTQTPRYLIKTRGQQVTLSCSPISGHRSVSWYQQTPGQGLQFLFEYFSETQRNKGNFPGRFSGRQFSNSRSEMNVSTLELGDSALYLCASSLGQAFNNEQFFGPGTRLTVL.

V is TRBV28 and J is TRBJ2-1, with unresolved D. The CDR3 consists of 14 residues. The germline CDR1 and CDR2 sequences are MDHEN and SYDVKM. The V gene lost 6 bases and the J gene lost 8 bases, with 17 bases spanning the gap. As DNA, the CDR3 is TGTGCCAGCAGCCGCCAAGAGGCACATGATGAGCAGTTCTTC. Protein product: CASSRQEAHDEQFF.

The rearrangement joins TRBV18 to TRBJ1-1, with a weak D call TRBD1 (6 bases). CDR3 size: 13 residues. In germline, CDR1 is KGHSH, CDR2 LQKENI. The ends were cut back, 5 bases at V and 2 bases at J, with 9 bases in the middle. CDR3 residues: CASSSDSNTEAFF. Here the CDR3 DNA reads TGTGCCAGCTCATCGGACAGTAACACTGAAGCTTTCTTT.

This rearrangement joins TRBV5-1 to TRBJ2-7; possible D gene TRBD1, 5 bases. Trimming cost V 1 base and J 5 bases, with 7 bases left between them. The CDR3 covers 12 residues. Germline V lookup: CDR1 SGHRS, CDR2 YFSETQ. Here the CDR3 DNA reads TGCGCCAGCAGCTTGCAGGGCCACGAGCAGTACTTC. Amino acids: CASSLQGHEQYF.

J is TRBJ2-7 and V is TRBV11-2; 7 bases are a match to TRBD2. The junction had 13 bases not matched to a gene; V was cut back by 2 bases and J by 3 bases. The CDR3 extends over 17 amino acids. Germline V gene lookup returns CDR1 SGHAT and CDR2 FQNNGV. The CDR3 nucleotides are TGTGCCAGCAGCTTATTTGGGGCCGGGACTACCTACTACGAGCAGTACTTC. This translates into CASSLFGAGTTYYEQYF.